This T cell receptor beta chain appears in the sequencing data of a study of identical twins. TCRdb used MiXCR to reprocess the 5' RACE reads, holding one entry per CDR3 protein. In the table there are roughly 200,000 distinct CDR3 sequences, roughly 15% of which are singletons. Comments on this clonotype: Its cognate antigen is unknown.

Germline V gene sequence: CDR1 DFQATT, CDR2 SNEGSKA (reference sequence). The CDR3 length is 12 residues. Findings and caveats of the study: There was more out-of-frame TCR alpha sharing in monozygotic twins than models estimated.

These same records also appear under a second study, on T cells expressing NK-cell markers. That paper states: Of the CD8+ T cells in a handful of donors, about 1.0-7.0% belonged to dominant NKG2C+ clonotypes. The same clonotypes also predominated in the CD3+CD56-NKG2C+ fraction of a handful of donors.

The chain is built from TRBV20-1 and TRBJ1-2; D is possibly TRBD1 (6 bases). This TCR was recovered from a woman between 18 and 29 years old in good health. The material sequenced was CD8+ T cells sorted from blood. CDR3 nucleotides: TGCAGCGCCTTAGGGGGAAGTGGTGGCTACACCTTC. Its protein is CSALGGSGGYTF.